This T cell receptor beta chain was recorded in a study of cytomegalovirus exposure and HLA in healthy donors. The CDR3 spans 12 residues. V was cut by 6 bases and J by 6 bases, with 9 bases left in between. Germline CDR1 is MNHNS and CDR2 is SASEGT. Primers included in the PCR were 60 Vbeta and 13 Jbeta primers. Assay: immunoSEQ multiplex PCR; the TCRdb copy retains only in-frame clones and omits some. The table lists 100,000 or so clones, approximately 82% of them singletons. By frequency in the sample, this clone is medium-sized (0.01 to 0.1%). Sequenced input: PBMCs. The receptor was derived from a man aged 40-49 years in good health and CMV-seronegative. The chain recombines TRBV6-1 with TRBJ1-5; D unclear. The CDR3 reads CASRGYSQPQHF. In DNA form, the CDR3 reads TGTGCCAGCAGGGGCTACAGTCAGCCCCAGCATTTT.